These 23 T cell receptor beta chains share one sample of origin, sequenced in a study of cytomegalovirus exposure and HLA in healthy donors. Produced via immunoSEQ multiplex PCR; TCRdb's table is partial and in-frame only. The data hold roughly 300,000 clones, with roughly 87% observed a single time. The sample consisted of PBMCs. These receptors all stem from a woman aged 25-40 years in good health and CMV-seropositive.

CDR3 amino acids: CARFIQRNTIYF. The CDR3 coding sequence is TGTGCCAGATTCATACAGAGGAACACCATATATTTT. The chain links TRBV6-1 to TRBJ1-3, with unresolved D. Germline CDR1 is MNHNS and CDR2 is SASEGT. The CDR3 runs to 12 residues. The V gene lost 9 bases and the J gene lost 7 bases, with 13 bases spanning the gap.

The genes are TRBV9 and TRBJ1-6, with D perhaps matching TRBD1 (5 bases). CDR1 and CDR2 from the germline V gene are SGDLS and YYNGEE. The CDR3 runs to 14 residues. V was shortened by 0 bases and J by 7 bases, with 8 bases between the two germline ends. The CDR3 DNA follows: TGTGCCAGCAGCGTAGCCGGGGCGAATTCACCCCTCCACTTT. Translated, it gives CASSVAGANSPLHF.

The chain joins TRBV5-1 to TRBJ2-3; possible D gene TRBD1, 6 bases. The CDR3 has 16 residues. Germline values: CDR1 SGHRS, CDR2 YFSETQ. Trimming removed 3 bases at V and 1 base at J, with 15 bases between. The CDR3 reads CASSSQTGRRTDTQYF. Here the CDR3 DNA reads TGCGCCAGCAGCTCACAAACAGGGAGACGCACAGATACGCAGTATTTT. Looking up the rest from reference TRBV5-1 and TRBJ2-3 gives the full variable domain: KAGVTQTPRYLIKTRGQQVTLSCSPISGHRSVSWYQQTPGQGLQFLFEYFSETQRNKGNFPGRFSGRQFSNSRSEMNVSTLELGDSALYLCASSSQTGRRTDTQYFGPGTRLTVL.

The V call is TRBV27, the J call TRBJ2-5; D is perhaps TRBD1 (5 bases). The CDR3 length is 13 residues. V gave up 9 bases and J gave up 5 bases, with 16 bases separating them. Germline CDR1 and CDR2: MNHEY and SMNVEV (reference sequence). CDR3 coding DNA: TGTGCCAGTGGCAGGGTCGGGTGGGAGACCCAGTACTTC. Residues: CASGRVGWETQYF.

This chain joins TRBV9 and TRBJ1-1, with TRBD1 matching 7 bases. The CDR3 has 14 amino acids. Per germline, CDR1 SGDLS and CDR2 YYNGEE. V lost 0 bases and J lost 8; bases outside the gene matches: 7. The CDR3 loop reads CASSVVGGTAEAFF. Here the CDR3 DNA reads TGTGCCAGCAGCGTAGTAGGGGGGACAGCCGAAGCTTTCTTT.

CDR3 protein: CSVIRDFRNPGYEQYF. The CDR3 DNA follows: TGCAGCGTTATCCGGGACTTCCGAAATCCGGGCTACGAGCAGTACTTC. The V and J genes are TRBV29-1 and TRBJ2-7; tentatively, D is TRBD2 (6 bases). CDR3 size: 16 residues. The germline V gene has CDR1 SQVTM and CDR2 ANQGSEA. Trimming removed 5 bases from V and 3 bases from J, with 23 bases in between.

This chain uses TRBV5-1 with TRBJ2-6; D ambiguous. Germline values: CDR1 SGHRS, CDR2 YFSETQ. The ends were cut back, 3 bases at V and 0 bases at J, with 4 bases in the middle. CDR3 length equals 14 residues. Here the CDR3 reads CASSSNSGANVLTF. CDR3 in DNA: TGCGCCAGCAGCTCGAACTCTGGGGCCAACGTCCTGACTTTC.

The chain combines TRBV30 with TRBJ1-1; D uncertain. This CDR3 spans 10 amino acids. Germline CDR1 and CDR2: GTSNPN and SVGIG (reference sequence). V lost 8 bases to trimming and J lost 9 bases, with 13 bases between them. The CDR3 loop is CAGVEEQAFF. In DNA form, the CDR3 reads TGTGCCGGGGTAGAGGAACAAGCTTTCTTT.

The genes are TRBV11-2 and TRBJ2-1; 12 nucleotides agree with TRBD2. Germline V lookup: CDR1 SGHAT, CDR2 FQNNGV. V shed 5 bases and J 1 base; nucleotides not matched to a gene: 6. The CDR3 consists of 17 residues. The chain's CDR3 is CASSPGLAGRSYNEQFF. The DNA of the CDR3 is TGTGCCAGCAGCCCAGGACTAGCGGGAAGGTCCTACAATGAGCAGTTCTTC.

The chain employs TRBV27 and TRBJ2-2, with a weak D call TRBD2 (6 bases). The CDR3 runs to 15 residues. The germline V and J ends were trimmed by 5 bases and 4 bases, with 14 bases remaining between them. The germline gives CDR1 MNHEY, CDR2 SMNVEV (reference sequence). CDR3 loop: CASSLTSYSTGELFF. The CDR3 DNA reads as TGTGCCAGCAGTCTGACTAGTTACAGCACCGGGGAGCTGTTTTTT.

The gene calls are TRBV9 and TRBJ2-1; possibly TRBD2 for D (5 bases). The CDR3 length is 13 residues. Trimming took 3 bases from V and 8 from J, leaving 12 bases between them. CDR1 and CDR2 from the germline V gene are SGDLS and YYNGEE. The CDR3 sequence is CASSATLGDEQFF. The CDR3 DNA follows: TGTGCCAGCAGCGCAACACTCGGGGATGAGCAGTTCTTC.

This clone came up once. The V and J genes are TRBV30 and TRBJ2-7; the D gene is possibly TRBD2 (7 bases). The V end lost 4 bases, the J end lost 6 bases, and 16 bases lay between the germline ends. This CDR3 has 13 amino acids. The germline V gene encodes CDR1 GTSNPN and CDR2 SVGIG (reference sequence). The CDR3 loop is CAWKFGGPVEQYF. The CDR3 nucleotides are TGTGCCTGGAAGTTCGGGGGGCCCGTCGAGCAGTACTTC.

V usage is TRBV4-2 and J usage is TRBJ2-2, with 15 positions matching TRBD2. The trim removed 2 bases at V and 0 bases at J, leaving 7 bases unmatched. The CDR3 contains 20 residues. Per the germline V gene, CDR1 is LGHNA and CDR2 is YNFKEQ. CDR3 residues: CASSQHPGTSGGPNTGELFF. In DNA, the CDR3 is TGTGCCAGCAGCCAACACCCCGGGACTAGCGGGGGGCCGAACACCGGGGAGCTGTTTTTT.

The chain recombines TRBV7-7 with TRBJ2-5; D possibly corresponds to TRBD1 (6 bases). The CDR3 is made up of 14 amino acids. Looked up from germline, CDR1 is SSHAT and CDR2 is FNYEAQ (reference sequence). V was cut by 5 bases and J by 2 bases, with 12 bases left in between. CDR3 amino acids: CASSATGFQETQYF. CDR3 sequence (DNA): TGTGCCAGCAGCGCTACAGGGTTTCAAGAGACCCAGTACTTC.

The chain links TRBV6-1 to TRBJ1-2; D remains unclear. The CDR3 has 15 residues. The germline gives CDR1 MNHNS, CDR2 SASEGT. With 0 bases removed from V and 8 bases from J, the gap between germline ends came to 16 bases. The CDR3 nucleotides read TGTGCCAGCAGTGAAGCGCCTTCCCGACAAAGGGGCTACACCTTC. This codes for CASSEAPSRQRGYTF.

The rearrangement links TRBV7-2 to TRBJ2-7; the D call may be TRBD1 or TRBD2 (5 bases each). CDR3 length: 14 amino acids. From germline, CDR1 is SGHTA and CDR2 FQGNSA. The V gene lost 5 bases and the J gene lost 0 bases, with 11 bases spanning the gap. CDR3 bases: TGTGCCAGCAGCCTATTTGGGGGCTCCTACGAGCAGTACTTC. It is translated as CASSLFGGSYEQYF.

The chain couples TRBV12-5 to TRBJ2-2; D is perhaps TRBD1 or TRBD2 (6 bases each). This CDR3 has 17 amino acids. Trimming took off 1 base at V and 2 bases at J, with 14 bases between the two ends. The V gene's germline CDR1 is LGHNT and CDR2 FRNRAP. In nucleotides, the CDR3 is TGTGCTAGTGGTTTGGCCGTCGGGGGCCTCAACACCGGGGAGCTGTTTTTT. Its protein product is CASGLAVGGLNTGELFF.

This clone is a singleton in its sample. The chain joins TRBV11-3 to TRBJ2-1; D might be TRBD1 (6 bases). Trimming pared 5 bases from V and 7 bases from J, leaving 15 bases between. CDR1 is SGHNT, CDR2 YENEEA, per germline. The CDR3 covers 14 residues. CDR3 protein: CASSGRDMSNEQFF. DNA of the CDR3: TGTGCCAGCAGCGGCCGGGACATGTCGAATGAGCAGTTCTTC.

The CDR3 DNA follows: TGTGCCAGCAGCTTAGGACTAGCGGGAGTAGCCGGGCCCGGGGAGCTGTTTTTT. Residues: CASSLGLAGVAGPGELFF. The rearrangement uses TRBV7-7 and TRBJ2-2; 12 positions match TRBD2. The V segment lost 1 base and the J segment 6 bases; nucleotides outside the gene matches: 9. Looked up from germline, CDR1 is SSHAT and CDR2 is FNYEAQ (reference sequence). The CDR3 runs 18 residues.

The chain has TRBV7-9 and TRBJ2-7; no definite D call. Trimming stripped 5 bases from V and 5 bases from J, with 13 bases between. The CDR3 consists of 13 residues. CDR1 and CDR2 from the germline V gene are SEHNR and FQNEAQ (reference sequence). CDR3 nucleotides: TGTGCCAGCAGCCCCGTGGGTGGCCACGAGCAGTACTTC. This encodes CASSPVGGHEQYF.

The chain has TRBV7-8 and TRBJ2-5; D call uncertain. The CDR3 is 14 residues long. V shed 3 bases and J shed 1 base, with 9 bases lying between them. CDR1 and CDR2 (germline): SGHVS, FQNEAQ. CDR3: CASSFELSQETQYF. The CDR3 bases are TGTGCCAGCAGCTTCGAGCTTTCCCAAGAGACCCAGTACTTC.

The CDR3 loop is CASSQDRGQPYEKLFF. The DNA for the CDR3 is TGCGCCAGCAGCCAAGATCGGGGACAGCCTTATGAAAAACTGTTTTTT. This sequence joins TRBV4-3 and TRBJ1-4, with 7 bases that match TRBD1. The CDR3 runs to 16 residues. V shed 0 bases and J 6 bases; nucleotides not matched to a gene: 7. Germline V lookup: CDR1 LGHNA, CDR2 YSLEER.

The chain combines TRBV7-9 with TRBJ1-2; D is perhaps TRBD1 (5 bases). Per germline, CDR1 SEHNR and CDR2 FQNEAQ (reference sequence). V was pared by 5 bases and J by 4 bases, with 14 bases between. The CDR3 has 14 amino acids. Here the CDR3 reads CASSPPGQGYGYTF. CDR3 nucleotide sequence: TGTGCCAGCAGCCCCCCGGGGCAAGGCTATGGCTACACCTTC.